These T cell receptor beta chains were read from a single sample in a study of blood T cell repertoires in COVID-19. Here immunoSEQ multiplex PCR was the method, and the copy in TCRdb shows in-frame clones only, minus some. The table includes some 270,000 clones, approximately 88% detected once. The sample taken for sequencing was peripheral blood. These receptor sequences come from a man aged 50 to 60 with acute or convalescent COVID-19. The CDR3 runs from the conserved cysteine through the conserved F or W. The order of the fields is J gene, V gene, D gene, clone size, CDR3 DNA, CDR3 protein. The D gene is left open where the match is weak. Size is omitted from some rows. Given values are once, few, many or a class for expanded clones.

>TRBJ2-7|TRBV5-4|TRBD1|NA
TGTGCCAGCAGCTTGCTTTTGGGACAGGGCAACTACGAGCAGTACTTC
CASSLLLGQGNYEQYF
>TRBJ2-1|TRBV7-8|NA|NA
TGTGCCAGCAGCTTAGCGGACAGTTCCTACAATGAGCAGTTCTTC
CASSLADSSYNEQFF
>TRBJ1-2|TRBV6-5|NA|NA
TGTGCCAGCAGTTACGGTCAGGGGAATGGCTACACCTTC
CASSYGQGNGYTF
>TRBJ2-1|TRBV27|TRBD1|few
TGTGCCAGCAGTCCTCCTTTCGGGACAGGGAGTGAGCAGTTCTTC
CASSPPFGTGSEQFF
>TRBJ2-5|TRBV4-2|NA|NA
TGTGCCAGCAGTCAGTCCGAGACCCAGTACTTC
CASSQSETQYF
>TRBJ1-2|TRBV9|NA|NA
TGTGCCAGCAGCGTAGGCCCAGGGATAAACTATGGCTACACCTTC
CASSVGPGINYGYTF
>TRBJ1-6|TRBV11-2|NA|NA
TGTGCCAGCAGCTTAGTGGGCCAGCTTTTATCACCCCTCCACTTT
CASSLVGQLLSPLHF
>TRBJ2-5|TRBV5-4|NA|NA
TGTGCCAGCAGCTTCCAGGGAAGGGCAGGGGAGACCCAGTACTTC
CASSFQGRAGETQYF
>TRBJ2-2|TRBV6-5|TRBD1|NA
TGTGCCAGCCGACAGGGATACACCGGGGAGCTGTTTTTT
CASRQGYTGELFF
>TRBJ2-2|TRBV3-1/TRBV3-2|TRBD1|NA
TGTGCCAGCAGACCCGGGACAGGGAACACCGGGGAGCTGTTTTTT
CASRPGTGNTGELFF
>TRBJ1-1|TRBV11-2|NA|NA
TGTGCCAGCAGCTTCCCCCCCGGGACACCGTTTGAAGCTTTCTTT
CASSFPPGTPFEAFF
>TRBJ2-7|TRBV19|TRBD1|once
TGTGCCAGTAGGGGGACAGGGGTTGATCGTGACTACGAGCAGTACTTC
CASRGTGVDRDYEQYF
>TRBJ2-7|TRBV5-1|TRBD1|NA
TGCGCCAGCAGCCTAGGGACAGGGGCGAGTTACGAGCAGTACTTC
CASSLGTGASYEQYF
>TRBJ2-3|TRBV2|TRBD2|NA
TGTGCCAGCAGTGTGGCGGGGGGGCGGACGATCACAGATACGCAGTATTTT
CASSVAGGRTITDTQYF
>TRBJ2-2|TRBV18|TRBD1|NA
TGTGCCAGCTCACGGGACAGGGGCACCGGGGAGCTGTTTTTT
CASSRDRGTGELFF
>TRBJ2-4|TRBV3-1/TRBV3-2|TRBD2|NA
TGTGCCAGCAGCCCCACCCACACGGGGGGATCCAAAAACATTCAGTACTTC
CASSPTHTGGSKNIQYF
>TRBJ2-7|TRBV6-5|NA|once
TGTGCCAGCAGTTACTCCCGTCGTGCCTACGAGCAGTACTTC
CASSYSRRAYEQYF
>TRBJ1-6|TRBV6-5|NA|NA
TGTGCCAGCAGTTACTCGAGTGTGGGCTGGAATTCACCCCTCCACTTT
CASSYSSVGWNSPLHF
>TRBJ1-6|TRBV7-9|TRBD1|NA
TGTGCCAGCAGCTCCCAGGGGGTGGGTAATTCACCCCTCCACTTT
CASSSQGVGNSPLHF
>TRBJ1-2|TRBV28|NA|NA
TGTGCCAGCAGTTTATCGTACTATGGCTACACCTTC
CASSLSYYGYTF
>TRBJ1-2|TRBV6-5|NA|NA
TGTGCCAGCAGTTTCGCATATCAGGGGTATGGCTACACCTTC
CASSFAYQGYGYTF
>TRBJ2-1|TRBV11-3|NA|NA
TGTGCCAGCAGCCGTCAGGGGCAACACAATGAGCAGTTCTTC
CASSRQGQHNEQFF